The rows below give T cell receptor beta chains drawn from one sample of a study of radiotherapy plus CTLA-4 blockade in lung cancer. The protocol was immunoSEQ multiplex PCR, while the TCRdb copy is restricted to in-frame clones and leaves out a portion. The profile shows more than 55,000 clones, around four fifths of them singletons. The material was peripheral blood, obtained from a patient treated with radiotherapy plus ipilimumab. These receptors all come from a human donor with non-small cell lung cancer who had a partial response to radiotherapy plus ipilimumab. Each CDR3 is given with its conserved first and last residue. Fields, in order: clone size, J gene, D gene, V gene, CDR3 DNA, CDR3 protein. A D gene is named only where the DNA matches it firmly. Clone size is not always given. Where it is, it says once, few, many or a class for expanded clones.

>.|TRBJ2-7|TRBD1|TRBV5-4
TGTGCCAGCAGCTTGGCAGGGGGCGCAGGCTACGAGCAGTACTTC
CASSLAGGAGYEQYF
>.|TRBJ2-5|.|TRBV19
TGTGCCAGTAGCGGACAGCAAGAGACCCAGTACTTC
CASSGQQETQYF
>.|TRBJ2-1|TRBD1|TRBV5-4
TGTGCCAGCAGAACCGGGACAGATTCCTACAATGAGCAGTTCTTC
CASRTGTDSYNEQFF
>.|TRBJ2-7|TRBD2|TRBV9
TGTGCCAGCAGCGCCGCATCAACGGGGGGGTACGAGCAGTACTTC
CASSAASTGGYEQYF
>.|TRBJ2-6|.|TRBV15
TGTGCCACCAGCAGAGATGGAGGGTTCGGGGCCAACGTCCTGACTTTC
CATSRDGGFGANVLTF
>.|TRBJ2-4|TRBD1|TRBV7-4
TGTGCCAGCAGCTTAGTAGGGGGCCCTGACAAAAACATTCAGTACTTC
CASSLVGGPDKNIQYF
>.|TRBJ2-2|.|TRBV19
TGTGCCAGTAATCTCCTAAACACCGGGGAGCTGTTTTTT
CASNLLNTGELFF
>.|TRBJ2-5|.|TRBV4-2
TGTGCCAGCAGCCAAGACCCCCACCCCGGGGAGACCCAGTACTTC
CASSQDPHPGETQYF
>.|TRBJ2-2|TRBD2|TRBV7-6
TGTGCCAGCAGATCCTCTAGCGGGGACACCGGGGAGCTGTTTTTT
CASRSSSGDTGELFF
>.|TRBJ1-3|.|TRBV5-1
TGCGCCAGCAGCTTGTACGGCTCTGGAAACACCATATATTTT
CASSLYGSGNTIYF
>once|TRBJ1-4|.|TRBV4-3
TGCGCCAGCAGCCAAGATATCCCTTTACGGGGGGCTGACGGAAAACTGTTTTTT
CASSQDIPLRGADGKLFF
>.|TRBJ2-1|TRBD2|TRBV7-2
TGTGCCAGCAGCTATACCCCTCTAGCGGGGGGGCTGGGTGAGCAGTTCTTC
CASSYTPLAGGLGEQFF
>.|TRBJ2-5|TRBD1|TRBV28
TGTGCCTATTCACCCAGGGGGCGAGAGACCCAGTACTTC
CAYSPRGRETQYF
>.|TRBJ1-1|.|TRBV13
TGTGCCAGCAGCCCCTTGGGCAGCCATGAAGCTTTCTTT
CASSPLGSHEAFF
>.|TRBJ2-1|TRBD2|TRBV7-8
TGTGCCAGTGTGCCCGGTGGACTAGCGGCCAATGAGCAGTTCTTC
CASVPGGLAANEQFF
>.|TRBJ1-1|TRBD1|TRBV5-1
TGCGCCAGCAGCTTGCCCCAGGGGGAGAACACTGAAGCTTTCTTT
CASSLPQGENTEAFF
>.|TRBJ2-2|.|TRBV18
TGTGCCAGCTCACCAAGGAGGACAGAAAACACCGGGGAGCTGTTTTTT
CASSPRRTENTGELFF
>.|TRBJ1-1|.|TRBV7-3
TGTGCCAGCAGTCAGGGGCCGAACACTGAAGCTTTCTTT
CASSQGPNTEAFF
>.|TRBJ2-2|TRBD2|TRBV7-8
TGTGCCAGCAGCTCAGGACTAGCGGGGACCGGGGAGCTGTTTTTT
CASSSGLAGTGELFF
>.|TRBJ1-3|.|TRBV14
TGTGCCAGCAGTCCCCCGGGACACCTCGTCTCCATATATTTT
CASSPPGHLVSIYF
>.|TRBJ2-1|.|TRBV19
TGTGCCAGTAGTATGGACGGGGTCCTATCCTACAATGAGCAGTTCTTC
CASSMDGVLSYNEQFF
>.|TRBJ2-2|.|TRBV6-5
TGTGCCAGTCACCAGGGCACCGGTGCCGGGGAGCTGTTTTTT
CASHQGTGAGELFF
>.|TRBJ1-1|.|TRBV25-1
TGTGCCAGCAGTGAATCTCACAGGGAAGCTTTCTTT
CASSESHREAFF
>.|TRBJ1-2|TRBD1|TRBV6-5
TGTGCCAGCAGTCTGGGACAGACGACAGGCTATGGCTACACCTTC
CASSLGQTTGYGYTF
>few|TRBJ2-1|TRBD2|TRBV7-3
TGTGCCAGCAGCTCCCTTTCCCTAGCGGGGGGAATCGGGGAGCAGTTCTTC
CASSSLSLAGGIGEQFF
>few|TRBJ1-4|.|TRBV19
TGTGCCAGTAGCCGAGGGGGAAACGTGAATGAAAAACTGTTTTTT
CASSRGGNVNEKLFF
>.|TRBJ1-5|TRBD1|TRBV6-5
TGTGCCAGCAGTAAAACAGGGGGGGGGAGTCAGCCCCAGCATTTT
CASSKTGGGSQPQHF
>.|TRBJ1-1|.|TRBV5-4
TGTGCCAGCAGCCCTGTTGGGGGGGGGAACACTGAAGCTTTCTTT
CASSPVGGGNTEAFF
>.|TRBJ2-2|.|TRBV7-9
TGTGCCAGCACCCCCCGCGGGGGCGGGAACGGGGAGCTGTTTTTT
CASTPRGGGNGELFF
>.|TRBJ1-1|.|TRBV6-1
TGTGCCGGCAGTGAATCTATGAACACTGAAGCTTTCTTT
CAGSESMNTEAFF
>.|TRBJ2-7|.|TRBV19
TGTGCCAGTCGACGAGGCAGTTTCTCCTACGAGCAGTACTTC
CASRRGSFSYEQYF
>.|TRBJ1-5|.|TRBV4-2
TGTGCCAGCAGCCAAGAGCAGGGGCGAAATCAGCCCCAGCATTTT
CASSQEQGRNQPQHF
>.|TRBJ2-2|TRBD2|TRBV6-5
TGTGCCAGCAGTTACTTAAGACTAGCAGGGTCCGGGGAGCTGTTTTTT
CASSYLRLAGSGELFF
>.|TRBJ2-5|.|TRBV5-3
TGTGCCAGAAGCTTGGTTAGGGACAAAGAGACCCAGTACTTC
CARSLVRDKETQYF
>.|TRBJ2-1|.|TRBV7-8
TGTGCCAGCAGCTTAGCGATTGGGAGATTATACCCTGAGCAGTTCTTC
CASSLAIGRLYPEQFF
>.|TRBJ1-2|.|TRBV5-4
TGTGCCAGCAGCTTGGGACAGACCTATGGCTACACCTTC
CASSLGQTYGYTF
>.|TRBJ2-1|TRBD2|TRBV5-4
TGTGCCAGCAGTCGCCCCTCGGAGCGGGGGGGCGGTGAGCAGTTCTTC
CASSRPSERGGGEQFF